A selection of T cell receptor beta chains follows, all from one sample in a study of T cell changes during pregnancy in multiple sclerosis. Assay: immunoSEQ multiplex PCR; the TCRdb copy retains only in-frame clones and omits some. The sample holds some 60,000 clones, 90% seen once. The source material was peripheral blood, sampled in the first trimester of pregnancy. The receptors derive from a female donor in good health, enrolled as a control in a pregnancy study. CDR3s include the opening cysteine and the closing phenylalanine or tryptophan. Fields, in order: D gene, V gene, J gene, clone size, CDR3 protein, CDR3 DNA. A D gene is named only where the DNA matches it firmly. Clone size is shown for a subset of rows, as once, few, many or a class of expanded clone.

TRBD2	TRBV7-9	TRBJ2-1	-	CASSFPGTSGYNEQFF	TGTGCCAGCAGCTTCCCGGGGACTAGCGGTTACAATGAGCAGTTCTTC
TRBD1	TRBV10-2	TRBJ1-5	once	CASKQGAQPQHF	TGCGCCAGTAAACAGGGGGCGCAGCCCCAGCATTTT
TRBD1	TRBV6-5	TRBJ2-5	few	CASSYLTGGPQETQYF	TGTGCCAGCAGTTACTTGACAGGGGGACCCCAAGAGACCCAGTACTTC
-	TRBV6-6	TRBJ2-2	-	CASRTEGTRAGELFF	TGTGCCAGCAGGACGGAGGGTACCCGTGCCGGGGAGCTGTTTTTT
TRBD1	TRBV2	TRBJ1-1	-	CASSPQTGGTNTEAFF	TGTGCCAGCAGTCCCCAAACAGGGGGTACAAACACTGAAGCTTTCTTT
-	TRBV27	TRBJ1-2	-	CASSSRDAPYGYTF	TGTGCCAGCAGTTCGCGGGACGCCCCCTATGGCTACACCTTC
-	TRBV19	TRBJ1-2	-	CASSIETTGNYGYTF	TGTGCCAGTAGTATAGAGACAACAGGGAACTATGGCTACACCTTC
-	TRBV19	TRBJ2-7	-	CASTPFRGSYEQYF	TGTGCCAGTACCCCATTTCGGGGATCCTACGAGCAGTACTTC
TRBD1	TRBV19	TRBJ1-2	-	CASSKYGTERYGYTF	TGTGCCAGTAGTAAATACGGGACAGAGAGATATGGCTACACCTTC
TRBD1	TRBV5-4	TRBJ2-3	-	CASSAQGGTDTQYF	TGTGCCAGCAGCGCACAGGGGGGCACAGATACGCAGTATTTT
TRBD1	TRBV11-3	TRBJ2-1	-	CASSLDWGTGTYNEQFF	TGTGCCAGCAGCTTAGATTGGGGGACAGGGACCTACAATGAGCAGTTCTTC
TRBD1	TRBV19	TRBJ2-3	-	CASSIQGADTQYF	TGTGCCAGTAGTATACAGGGGGCAGATACGCAGTATTTT
TRBD1	TRBV6-1	TRBJ1-5	-	CASRLNRGLVQPQHF	TGTGCCAGCAGATTAAACAGGGGGCTGGTCCAGCCCCAGCATTTT
TRBD1	TRBV28	TRBJ2-7	-	CASSPLGQGKAYEQYF	TGTGCCAGCAGCCCCCTCGGACAGGGAAAAGCCTACGAGCAGTACTTC
-	TRBV6-5	TRBJ1-1	-	CASRGTENTEAFF	TGTGCCAGCAGGGGCACGGAGAACACTGAAGCTTTCTTT
-	TRBV10-3	TRBJ1-2	-	CAIRPGTNYGYTF	TGTGCCATCAGGCCCGGGACAAACTATGGCTACACCTTC
TRBD1	TRBV9	TRBJ1-6	-	CASSPRQGQGNSPLHF	TGTGCCAGCAGCCCCCGACAGGGGCAGGGTAATTCACCCCTCCACTTT
-	TRBV18	TRBJ2-7	-	CASSLGTSYYEQYF	TGTGCCAGCTCTCTCGGGACTTCCTACTACGAGCAGTACTTC
-	TRBV19	TRBJ2-5	once	CASTATRGETQYF	TGTGCCAGTACCGCGACTAGAGGAGAGACCCAGTACTTC
TRBD1	TRBV5-5	TRBJ2-7	-	CASSYGQGGDEQYF	TGTGCCAGCAGCTACGGACAGGGTGGGGACGAGCAGTACTTC
-	TRBV19	TRBJ2-5	-	CASSLQTGRETQYF	TGTGCCAGTAGTCTCCAGACAGGACGGGAGACCCAGTACTTC
TRBD1	TRBV7-2	TRBJ1-5	-	CASGGQGGIQPQHF	TGTGCCAGCGGGGGACAGGGTGGTATTCAGCCCCAGCATTTT
-	TRBV2	TRBJ1-5	-	CASLREGNQPQHF	TGTGCCAGCCTGAGGGAGGGCAATCAGCCCCAGCATTTT
-	TRBV7-3	TRBJ2-5	-	CASSNPGGLRETQYF	TGTGCCAGCAGTAACCCAGGGGGACTCCGCGAGACCCAGTACTTC
TRBD1	TRBV7-2	TRBJ2-1	-	CASSLGQGSYNEQFF	TGTGCCAGCAGCCTAGGACAGGGGTCTTACAATGAGCAGTTCTTC
TRBD1	TRBV19	TRBJ1-1	-	CASRTNSGQGNTEAFF	TGTGCCAGTAGGACCAACTCGGGACAGGGGAACACTGAAGCTTTCTTT
TRBD1	TRBV5-1	TRBJ1-2	once	CATGDRGAGYTF	TGCGCCACCGGGGACAGGGGAGCCGGCTACACCTTC
-	TRBV2	TRBJ1-5	-	CASSVQGTSNQPQHF	TGTGCCAGCAGTGTTCAGGGAACTAGCAATCAGCCCCAGCATTTT
TRBD2	TRBV5-1	TRBJ2-7	-	CASSLRTSGVNEQYF	TGCGCCAGCAGCCTCCGGACTAGCGGGGTGAACGAGCAGTACTTC
-	TRBV7-9	TRBJ2-2	-	CAIVLRRDRVWSGELFF	TGTGCCATCGTATTACGGAGGGATAGGGTTTGGTCCGGGGAGCTGTTTTTT
TRBD2	TRBV6-5	TRBJ2-1	-	CASSPGLAGYNEQFF	TGTGCCAGCAGTCCCGGACTAGCGGGTTACAATGAGCAGTTCTTC
TRBD2	TRBV28	TRBJ2-7	once	CASSSLGTSLYEQYF	TGTGCCAGCAGTTCACTCGGGACTAGTTTGTACGAGCAGTACTTC
-	TRBV5-1	TRBJ2-7	once	CASSFIRESYEQYF	TGCGCCAGCAGCTTTATCAGGGAATCTTACGAGCAGTACTTC
TRBD2	TRBV5-5	TRBJ2-1	-	CASSLEGRGAYNEQFF	TGTGCCAGCAGCTTGGAAGGGCGGGGGGCATACAATGAGCAGTTCTTC
TRBD2	TRBV7-8	TRBJ2-3	-	CASSDPGLAGGQTDTQYF	TGTGCCAGCAGCGATCCGGGACTAGCGGGGGGGCAAACAGATACGCAGTATTTT
-	TRBV7-6	TRBJ2-1	-	CASSLVGGGHEQFF	TGTGCCAGCAGCTTAGTTGGGGGGGGCCATGAGCAGTTCTTC
TRBD1	TRBV29-1	TRBJ1-4	-	CSVDKGQGNEKLFF	TGCAGCGTTGATAAGGGACAGGGTAATGAAAAACTGTTTTTT
-	TRBV30	TRBJ1-2	-	CAWSRGTANYGYTF	TGTGCCTGGAGTAGGGGGACGGCTAACTATGGCTACACCTTC
-	TRBV5-1	TRBJ2-1	-	CASARDREIDEQFF	TGCGCCAGCGCACGCGACCGGGAAATCGATGAGCAGTTCTTC
TRBD1	TRBV2	TRBJ2-7	-	CASSEKVTGGYEQYF	TGTGCCAGCAGTGAAAAAGTGACAGGGGGCTACGAGCAGTACTTC